This entry concerns a single T cell receptor beta chain. These data come from a study of blood T cell repertoires in COVID-19. Study at large: Samples representing acute and convalescent COVID-19 were sourced from the United States, Italy and Spain. PBMCs, B-cell-depleted T cells, or T cells were the source of the cDNA or gDNA that made up the material.

In Seattle, patients joined the study during active infection and were tracked longitudinally. Germline CDR1 is SEHNR and CDR2 is FQNEAQ (reference sequence). Trimming pared 4 bases from V and 0 bases from J, leaving 10 bases between. The CDR3 sequence is 14 residues long. The data were produced by immunoSEQ multiplex PCR, yet TCRdb's version contains in-frame clones alone and is incomplete. The table lists 150,000 to 200,000 clones, roughly four fifths of them singletons. Material for sequencing was peripheral blood. The chain couples TRBV7-9 to TRBJ2-7; possible D gene TRBD2, 5 bases. This TCR was recovered from an older woman with COVID-19, enrolled during active disease. CDR3: CASSSRRGSYEQYF. As DNA, the CDR3 is TGTGCCAGCAGCTCACGCCGGGGCTCCTACGAGCAGTACTTC.